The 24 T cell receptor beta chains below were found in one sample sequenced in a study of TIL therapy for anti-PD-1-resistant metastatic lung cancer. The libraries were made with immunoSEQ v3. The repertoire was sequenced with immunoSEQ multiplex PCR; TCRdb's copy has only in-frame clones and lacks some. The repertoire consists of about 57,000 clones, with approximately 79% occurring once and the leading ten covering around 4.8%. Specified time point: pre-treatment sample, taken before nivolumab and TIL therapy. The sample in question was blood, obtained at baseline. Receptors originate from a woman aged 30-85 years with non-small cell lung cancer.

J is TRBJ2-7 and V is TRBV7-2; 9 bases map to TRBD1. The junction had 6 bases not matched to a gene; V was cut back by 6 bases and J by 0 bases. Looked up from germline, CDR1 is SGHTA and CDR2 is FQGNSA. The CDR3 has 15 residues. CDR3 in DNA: TGTGCCAGCAGGAAGACAGGGGGAAACTCCTACGAGCAGTACTTC. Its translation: CASRKTGGNSYEQYF.

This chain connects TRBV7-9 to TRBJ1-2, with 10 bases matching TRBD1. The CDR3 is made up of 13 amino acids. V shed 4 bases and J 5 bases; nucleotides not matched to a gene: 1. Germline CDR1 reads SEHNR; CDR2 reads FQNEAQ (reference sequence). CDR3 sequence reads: CASSSGQGYGYTF. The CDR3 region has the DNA TGTGCCAGCAGCTCGGGACAGGGGTATGGCTACACCTTC.

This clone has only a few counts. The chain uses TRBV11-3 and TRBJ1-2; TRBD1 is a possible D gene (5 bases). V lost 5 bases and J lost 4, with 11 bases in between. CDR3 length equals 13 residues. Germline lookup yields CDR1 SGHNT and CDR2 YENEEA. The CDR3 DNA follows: TGTGCCAGCAGCGGGGAAAGGGGCTATGGCTACACCTTC. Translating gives CASSGERGYGYTF.

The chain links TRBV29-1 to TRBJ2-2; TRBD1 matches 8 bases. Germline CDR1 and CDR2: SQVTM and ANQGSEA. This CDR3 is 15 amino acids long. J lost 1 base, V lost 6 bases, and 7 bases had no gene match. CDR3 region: CSVLTGTGNTGELFF. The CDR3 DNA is TGCAGCGTCCTAACCGGGACAGGGAACACCGGGGAGCTGTTTTTT.

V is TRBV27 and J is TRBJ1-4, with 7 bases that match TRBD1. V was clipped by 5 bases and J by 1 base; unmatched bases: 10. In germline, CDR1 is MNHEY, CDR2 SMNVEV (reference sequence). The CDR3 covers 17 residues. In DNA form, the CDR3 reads TGTGCCAGCAGTATGTACAGGGGTATAGGAACTAATGAAAAACTGTTTTTT. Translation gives CASSMYRGIGTNEKLFF.

The CDR3 DNA is TGTGCCAGCAGCCAAGCTCCAAGCTACGAGCAGTACTTC. It specifies CASSQAPSYEQYF. The chain joins TRBV16 to TRBJ2-7; D gene unclear. The germline V gene encodes CDR1 KGHSY and CDR2 FQNENV. Trimming stripped 2 bases from V and 3 bases from J, with 8 bases between. This CDR3 is built from 13 residues.

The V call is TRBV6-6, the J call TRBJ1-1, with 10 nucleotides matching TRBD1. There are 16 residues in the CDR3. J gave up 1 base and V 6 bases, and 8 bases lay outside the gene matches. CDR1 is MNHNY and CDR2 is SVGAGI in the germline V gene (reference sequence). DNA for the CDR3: TGTGCCAGCAGACAATCGGACAGGGGGGGGAACACTGAAGCTTTCTTT. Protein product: CASRQSDRGGNTEAFF.

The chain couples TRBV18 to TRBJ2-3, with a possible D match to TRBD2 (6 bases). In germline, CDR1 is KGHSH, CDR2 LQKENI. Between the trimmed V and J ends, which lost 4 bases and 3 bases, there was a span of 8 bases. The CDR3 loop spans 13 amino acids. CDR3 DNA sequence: TGTGCCAGCTCACGGGGGGAAACAGATACGCAGTATTTT. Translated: CASSRGETDTQYF.

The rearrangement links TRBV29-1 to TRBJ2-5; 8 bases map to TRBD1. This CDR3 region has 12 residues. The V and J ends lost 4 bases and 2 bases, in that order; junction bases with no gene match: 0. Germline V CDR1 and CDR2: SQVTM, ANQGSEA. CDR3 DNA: TGCAGCGTTGGACAGGGGCAAGAGACCCAGTACTTC. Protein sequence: CSVGQGQETQYF.

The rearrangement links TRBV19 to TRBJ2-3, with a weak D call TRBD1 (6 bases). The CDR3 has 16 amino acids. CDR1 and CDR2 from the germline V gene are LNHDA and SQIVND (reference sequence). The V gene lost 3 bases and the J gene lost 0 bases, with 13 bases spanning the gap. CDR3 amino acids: CASSMGASPSTDTQYF. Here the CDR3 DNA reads TGTGCCAGTAGTATGGGGGCTAGCCCAAGCACAGATACGCAGTATTTT.

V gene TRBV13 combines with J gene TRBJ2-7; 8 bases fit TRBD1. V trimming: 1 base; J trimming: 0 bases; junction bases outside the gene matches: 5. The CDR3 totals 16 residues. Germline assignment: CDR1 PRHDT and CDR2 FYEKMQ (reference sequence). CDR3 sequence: CASSLAGGEGSYEQYF. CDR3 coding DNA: TGTGCCAGCAGCTTAGCAGGGGGCGAGGGCTCCTACGAGCAGTACTTC. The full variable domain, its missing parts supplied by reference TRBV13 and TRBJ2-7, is AAGVIQSPRHLIKEKRETATLKCYPIPRHDTVYWYQQGPGQDPQFLISFYEKMQSDKGSIPDRFSAQQFSDYHSELNMSSLELGDSALYFCASSLAGGEGSYEQYFGPGTRLTVT.

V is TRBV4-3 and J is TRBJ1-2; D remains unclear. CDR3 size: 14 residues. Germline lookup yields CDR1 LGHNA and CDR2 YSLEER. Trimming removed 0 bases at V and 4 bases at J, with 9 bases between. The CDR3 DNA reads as TGCGCCAGCAGCCAAGATCTGGCCCTCTATGGCTACACCTTC. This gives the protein CASSQDLALYGYTF.

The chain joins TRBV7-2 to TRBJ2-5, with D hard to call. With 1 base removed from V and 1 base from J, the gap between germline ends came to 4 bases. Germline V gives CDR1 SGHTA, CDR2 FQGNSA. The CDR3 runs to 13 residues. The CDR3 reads CASSLELQETQYF. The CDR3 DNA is TGTGCCAGCAGCTTAGAACTCCAAGAGACCCAGTACTTC. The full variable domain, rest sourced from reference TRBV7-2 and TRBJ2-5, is GAGVSQSPSNKVTEKGKDVELRCDPISGHTALYWYRQSLGQGLEFLIYFQGNSAPDKSGLPSDRFSAERTGGSVSTLTIQRTQQEDSAVYLCASSLELQETQYFGPGTRLLVL.

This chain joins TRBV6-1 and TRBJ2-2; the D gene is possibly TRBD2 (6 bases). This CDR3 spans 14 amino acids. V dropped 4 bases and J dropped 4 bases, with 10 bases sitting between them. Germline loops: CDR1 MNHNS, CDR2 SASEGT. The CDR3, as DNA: TGTGCCAGCAGTGGGGGACTGCCCACCGGGGAGCTGTTTTTT. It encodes CASSGGLPTGELFF.

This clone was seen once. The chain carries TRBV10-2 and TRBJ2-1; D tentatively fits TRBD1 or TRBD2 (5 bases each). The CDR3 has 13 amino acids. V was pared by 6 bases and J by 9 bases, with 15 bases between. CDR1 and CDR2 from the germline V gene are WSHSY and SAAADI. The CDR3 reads CASRSSSGTEQFF. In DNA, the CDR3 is TGCGCCAGCAGATCCTCCTCGGGGACTGAGCAGTTCTTC.

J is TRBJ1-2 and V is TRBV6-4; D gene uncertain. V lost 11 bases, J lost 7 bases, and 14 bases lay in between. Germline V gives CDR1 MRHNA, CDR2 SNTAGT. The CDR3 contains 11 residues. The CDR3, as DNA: TGTGCCCAGCTCCCGCGGTTTGGCTACACCTTC. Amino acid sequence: CAQLPRFGYTF.

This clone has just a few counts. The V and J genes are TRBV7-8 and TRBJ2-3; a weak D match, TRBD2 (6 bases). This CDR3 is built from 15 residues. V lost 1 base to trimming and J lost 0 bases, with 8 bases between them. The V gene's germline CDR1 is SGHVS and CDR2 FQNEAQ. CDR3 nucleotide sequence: TGTGCCAGCAGCTTAGTTCGGGAGAGCACAGATACGCAGTATTTT. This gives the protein CASSLVRESTDTQYF.

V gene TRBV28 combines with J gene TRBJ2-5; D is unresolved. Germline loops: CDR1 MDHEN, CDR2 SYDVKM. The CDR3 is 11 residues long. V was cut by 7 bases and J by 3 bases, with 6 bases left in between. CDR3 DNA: TGTGCCAGCAAGAGAAAAGAGACCCAGTACTTC. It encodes CASKRKETQYF.

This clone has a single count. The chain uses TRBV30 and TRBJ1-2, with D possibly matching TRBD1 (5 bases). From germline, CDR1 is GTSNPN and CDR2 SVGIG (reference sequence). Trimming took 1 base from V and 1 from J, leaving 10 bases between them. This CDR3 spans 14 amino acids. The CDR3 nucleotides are TGTGCCTGGAGTGATGGGACGAGTAACTATGGCTACACCTTC. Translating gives CAWSDGTSNYGYTF. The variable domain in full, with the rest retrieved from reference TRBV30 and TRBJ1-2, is SQTIHQWPATLVQPVGSPLSLECTVEGTSNPNLYWYRQAAGRGLQLLFYSVGIGQISSEVPQNLSASRPQDRQFILSSKKLLLSDSGFYLCAWSDGTSNYGYTFGSGTRLTVV.

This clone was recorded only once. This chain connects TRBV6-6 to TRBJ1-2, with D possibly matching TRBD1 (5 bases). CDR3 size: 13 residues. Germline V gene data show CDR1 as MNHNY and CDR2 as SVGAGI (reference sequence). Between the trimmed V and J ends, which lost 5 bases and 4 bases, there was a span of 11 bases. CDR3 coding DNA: TGTGCCAGCAGTCAGACAGAGCCCTATGGCTACACCTTC. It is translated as CASSQTEPYGYTF.

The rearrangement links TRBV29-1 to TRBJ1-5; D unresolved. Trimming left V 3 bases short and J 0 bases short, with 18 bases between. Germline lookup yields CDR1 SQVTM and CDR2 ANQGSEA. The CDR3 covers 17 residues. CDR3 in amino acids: CSVDPGPLSCSNQPQHF. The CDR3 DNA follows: TGCAGCGTTGACCCCGGGCCGTTATCTTGTAGCAATCAGCCCCAGCATTTT.

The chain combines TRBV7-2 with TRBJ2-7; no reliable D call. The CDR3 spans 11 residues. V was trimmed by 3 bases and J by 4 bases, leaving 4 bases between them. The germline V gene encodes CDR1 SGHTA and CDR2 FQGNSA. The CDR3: CASSFEYEQYF. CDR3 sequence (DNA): TGTGCCAGCAGCTTTGAGTACGAGCAGTACTTC.

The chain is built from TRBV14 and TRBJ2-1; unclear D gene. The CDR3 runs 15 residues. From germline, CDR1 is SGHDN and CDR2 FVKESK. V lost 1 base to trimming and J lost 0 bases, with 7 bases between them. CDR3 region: CASSQGISSYNEQFF. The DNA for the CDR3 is TGTGCCAGCAGCCAAGGTATTAGCTCCTACAATGAGCAGTTCTTC.

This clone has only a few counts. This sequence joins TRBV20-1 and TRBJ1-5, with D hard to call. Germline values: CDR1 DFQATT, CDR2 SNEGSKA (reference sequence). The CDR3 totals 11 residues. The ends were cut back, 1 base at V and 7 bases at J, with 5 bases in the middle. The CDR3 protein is CSARAKQPQHF. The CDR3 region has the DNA TGCAGTGCTAGAGCCAAACAGCCCCAGCATTTT.